These T cell receptor beta chains were read from a single sample in a study of T cells in Graves' hyperthyroidism and ophthalmopathy. TCRdb re-called the multiplex PCR reads through MiXCR, storing one row per CDR3 protein. The sample records approximately 560,000 distinct CDR3 sequences, 15% to 19% being singletons. Sequences were obtained from blood. Receptors originate from a woman aged 25 to 39 with Graves' hyperthyroidism. CDR3s include the opening cysteine and the closing phenylalanine or tryptophan. D genes are given only for firm matches. Size is stated for part of the rows, as once, few or many counts, or as a class when the clone is expanded.

j_call	v_call	clone_size	d_call	cdr3_aa	cdr3_nt
TRBJ2-2	TRBV18	few	TRBD2	CASSGRADTGGLFF	TGTGCCAGCTCCGGGAGGGCGGACACCGGGGGGCTGTTTTTT
TRBJ2-1	TRBV9	.	TRBD2	CASSVETSGDYNEQFF	TGTGCCAGCAGCGTTGAGACTAGCGGGGATTACAATGAGCAGTTCTTC
TRBJ2-7	TRBV12-3/TRBV12-4	many	TRBD2	CASSRSSGSFEQYF	TGTGCCAGCAGCCGTTCGAGCGGGAGCTTCGAGCAGTACTTC
TRBJ2-3	TRBV7-2	.	TRBD2	CASSLLSLAGDTQYF	TGTGCCAGCAGCTTATTATCACTAGCGGGAGATACGCAGTATTTT
TRBJ2-1	TRBV18	.	TRBD2	CASSPTKLGGGLGGDEQFF	TGTGCCAGCTCACCAACGAAACTCGGGGGGGGACTGGGTGGAGATGAGCAGTTCTTC
TRBJ1-1	TRBV20-1	.	.	CSAGRNRAEFTEAFF	TGCAGTGCTGGACGAAACAGGGCGGAGTTCACTGAAGCTTTCTTT
TRBJ1-2	TRBV7-9	few	.	CASSYPEGSLGDGYTF	TGTGCCAGCAGCTACCCCGAGGGGTCCCTTGGGGATGGCTACACCTTC
TRBJ2-5	TRBV7-7	.	TRBD1	CASSSYLAGTGETQYF	TGTGCCAGCAGCTCCTATCTGGCAGGGACAGGGGAGACCCAGTACTTC
TRBJ2-3	TRBV13	many	TRBD2	CASSPGTSGWDTQYF	TGTGCCAGCAGCCCTGGGACTAGCGGGTGGGATACGCAGTATTTT
TRBJ2-5	TRBV18	many	.	CASSPAPRGETQYF	TGTGCCAGCTCACCAGCACCTCGCGGAGAGACCCAGTACTTC
TRBJ2-7	TRBV12-3/TRBV12-4	many	.	CASSLTVSYEQYF	TGTGCCAGCAGTTTAACCGTATCTTACGAGCAGTACTTC
TRBJ1-4	TRBV13	many	TRBD1	CASSANRGSGQEKLFF	TGTGCCAGCAGCGCGAACAGGGGATCAGGGCAGGAAAAACTGTTTTTT
TRBJ2-2	TRBV5-1	many	.	CASSLLGLAQANGELFF	TGCGCCAGCAGCTTACTTGGCCTTGCCCAAGCGAACGGGGAGCTGTTTTTT
TRBJ2-7	TRBV11-2	many	.	CASSLVPDPSYEQYF	TGTGCCAGCAGCTTAGTTCCAGACCCCTCCTACGAGCAGTACTTC
TRBJ2-2	TRBV29-1	few	.	CSAGDRTNTGELFF	TGCAGCGCCGGGGACCGAACGAACACCGGGGAGCTGTTTTTT
TRBJ1-2	TRBV7-9	few	.	CASSPGERNYGYTF	TGTGCCAGCAGCCCAGGGGAGAGGAACTATGGCTACACCTTC
TRBJ2-5	TRBV3-1	many	TRBD2	CASSQGIAGGVETQYF	TGTGCCAGCAGCCAAGGGATAGCGGGAGGCGTGGAGACCCAGTACTTC
TRBJ2-7	TRBV11-2	many	TRBD2	CASSLDGRHYEQYF	TGTGCCAGCAGCTTAGACGGGAGGCACTACGAGCAGTACTTC
TRBJ2-3	TRBV10-3	few	.	CAISESHDTQYF	TGTGCCATCAGTGAGTCCCATGATACGCAGTATTTT
TRBJ2-2	TRBV7-3	.	.	CASSLGAVTNTGELFF	TGTGCCAGCAGCCTAGGAGCGGTCACGAACACCGGGGAGCTGTTTTTT
TRBJ2-7	TRBV7-2	.	.	CASSPIQGLPPYEQYF	TGTGCCAGCAGTCCGATACAGGGCCTCCCCCCCTACGAGCAGTACTTC
TRBJ2-3	TRBV29-1	.	.	CSVDHPTDTQYF	TGCAGCGTTGATCACCCCACAGATACGCAGTATTTT
TRBJ2-1	TRBV20-1	.	.	CSAPHQWDQHNEQFF	TGCAGTGCTCCGCACCAATGGGACCAACACAATGAGCAGTTCTTC
TRBJ2-1	TRBV20-1	many	TRBD2	CSAREGREGRNEQFF	TGCAGTGCTAGGGAGGGGCGGGAGGGCCGTAATGAGCAGTTCTTC
TRBJ2-7	TRBV20-1	few	.	CSATLALSSYEQYF	TGCAGTGCGACGCTAGCTCTTAGCTCCTACGAGCAGTACTTC
TRBJ2-1	TRBV5-6	many	.	CASSLVTGLNEQFF	TGTGCCAGCAGCTTGGTGACCGGGCTGAATGAGCAGTTCTTC
TRBJ1-2	TRBV7-2	few	.	CASSPAWGDSNYGYTF	TGTGCCAGCAGTCCGGCGTGGGGGGATTCTAACTATGGCTACACCTTC
TRBJ2-5	TRBV29-1	few	.	CSLQGGEGFQETQYF	TGCAGCCTCCAGGGGGGGGAGGGCTTCCAAGAGACCCAGTACTTC
TRBJ2-7	TRBV7-2	many	TRBD1	CASSFLGQLSYEQYF	TGTGCCAGCAGCTTTCTGGGACAGCTTTCCTACGAGCAGTACTTC
TRBJ2-1	TRBV7-2	many	TRBD2	CASSLSGLAGKYNEQFF	TGTGCCAGCAGCTTAAGCGGACTAGCGGGGAAATACAATGAGCAGTTCTTC
TRBJ2-7	TRBV12-5	many	.	CASTGPDVHYEQYF	TGTGCTAGTACGGGACCCGACGTGCACTACGAGCAGTACTTC
TRBJ2-1	TRBV7-2	many	.	CASSLGPYNEQFF	TGTGCCAGCAGCTTAGGGCCCTACAATGAGCAGTTCTTC
TRBJ1-2	TRBV9	.	TRBD1	CASSAYRGSDYGYTF	TGTGCCAGCAGCGCGTACAGGGGATCGGACTATGGCTACACCTTC
TRBJ2-1	TRBV5-1	many	.	CASSLAFSTYNEQFF	TGCGCCAGCAGCTTGGCATTCTCTACCTACAATGAGCAGTTCTTC
TRBJ2-7	TRBV20-1	many	.	CSAGRDSYEQYF	TGCAGTGCTGGCAGGGACTCCTACGAGCAGTACTTC
TRBJ1-4	TRBV20-1	.	.	CSAREVPGKGRDANEKLFF	TGCAGTGCTAGAGAGGTTCCGGGTAAGGGGCGTGATGCTAATGAAAAACTGTTTTTT
TRBJ2-7	TRBV20-1	many	.	CSARDRERPSYEQYF	TGCAGTGCTAGAGATCGAGAGAGACCTTCCTACGAGCAGTACTTC
TRBJ1-1	TRBV27	many	.	CASYAGITEAFF	TGTGCCAGCTATGCGGGTATCACTGAAGCTTTCTTT
TRBJ2-3	TRBV20-1	many	TRBD2	CSARDPSGRSDTQYF	TGCAGTGCTAGAGATCCTAGCGGGAGATCAGATACGCAGTATTTT
TRBJ1-2	TRBV5-1	many	.	CASSLDGLNYGYTF	TGCGCCAGCAGCTTGGACGGTTTAAACTATGGCTACACCTTC
TRBJ2-3	TRBV27	many	TRBD2	CASRLAGVTDTQYF	TGTGCCAGCCGATTAGCGGGAGTGACAGATACGCAGTATTTT
TRBJ2-1	TRBV6-2/TRBV6-3	many	TRBD2	CASRTPRSGGPSDNEQFF	TGTGCCAGCAGAACGCCCAGGTCGGGAGGGCCGTCCGACAATGAGCAGTTCTTC
TRBJ2-2	TRBV18	.	TRBD2	CASSPRISGRDTGELFF	TGTGCCAGCTCACCACGCATTAGCGGGAGGGACACCGGGGAGCTGTTTTTT
TRBJ2-1	TRBV13	many	.	CASSLSPQYNEQFF	TGTGCCAGCAGCTTATCCCCGCAGTACAATGAGCAGTTCTTC
TRBJ2-5	TRBV27	many	.	CASRGGQEFKETQYF	TGTGCCAGCAGGGGAGGACAGGAATTTAAAGAGACCCAGTACTTC
TRBJ2-3	TRBV7-3	.	TRBD2	CASSSFPAGGQDTQYF	TGTGCCAGCAGCTCGTTCCCAGCGGGGGGGCAAGATACGCAGTATTTT
TRBJ2-3	TRBV7-2	many	TRBD2	CASSLGTSGRADTQYF	TGTGCCAGCAGCTTAGGGACTAGCGGGAGGGCAGATACGCAGTATTTT
TRBJ2-1	TRBV6-2/TRBV6-3	many	TRBD2	CASSFRTSGPPHAYNEQFF	TGTGCCAGCAGTTTCAGGACTAGCGGTCCGCCACATGCCTACAATGAGCAGTTCTTC
TRBJ2-7	TRBV2	many	TRBD2	CASSDTLAGASYEQYF	TGTGCCAGCAGCGACACCTTAGCGGGAGCCTCCTACGAGCAGTACTTC
TRBJ2-2	TRBV7-3	few	TRBD1	CASSHGRGHTGELFF	TGTGCCAGCAGCCATGGCAGGGGGCACACCGGGGAGCTGTTTTTT